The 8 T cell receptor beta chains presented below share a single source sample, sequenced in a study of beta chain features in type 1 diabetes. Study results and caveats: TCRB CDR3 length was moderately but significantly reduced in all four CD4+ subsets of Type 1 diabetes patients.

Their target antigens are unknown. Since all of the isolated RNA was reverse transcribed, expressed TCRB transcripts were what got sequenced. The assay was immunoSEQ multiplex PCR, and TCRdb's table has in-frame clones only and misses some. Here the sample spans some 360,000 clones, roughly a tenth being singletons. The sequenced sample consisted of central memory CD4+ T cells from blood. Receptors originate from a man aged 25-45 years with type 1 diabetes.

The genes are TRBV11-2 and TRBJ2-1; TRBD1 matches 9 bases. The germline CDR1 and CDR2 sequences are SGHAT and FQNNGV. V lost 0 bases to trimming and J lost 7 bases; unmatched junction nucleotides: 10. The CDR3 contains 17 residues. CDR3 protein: CASSLDGATGGLNEQFF. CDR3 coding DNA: TGTGCCAGCAGCTTAGATGGTGCAACAGGGGGCTTAAATGAGCAGTTCTTC.

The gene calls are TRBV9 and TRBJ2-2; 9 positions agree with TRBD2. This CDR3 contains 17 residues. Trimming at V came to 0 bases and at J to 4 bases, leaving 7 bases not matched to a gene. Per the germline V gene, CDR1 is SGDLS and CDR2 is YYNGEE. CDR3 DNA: TGTGCCAGCAGCGTAGCCGTTAGCGGGAGTGGCACCGGGGAGCTGTTTTTT. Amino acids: CASSVAVSGSGTGELFF.

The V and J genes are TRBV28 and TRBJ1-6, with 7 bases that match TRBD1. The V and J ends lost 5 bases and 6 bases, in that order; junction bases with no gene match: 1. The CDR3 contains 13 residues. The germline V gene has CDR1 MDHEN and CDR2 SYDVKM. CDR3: CASSRDSNSPLHF. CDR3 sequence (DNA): TGTGCCAGCAGTCGGGACAGTAATTCACCCCTCCACTTT.

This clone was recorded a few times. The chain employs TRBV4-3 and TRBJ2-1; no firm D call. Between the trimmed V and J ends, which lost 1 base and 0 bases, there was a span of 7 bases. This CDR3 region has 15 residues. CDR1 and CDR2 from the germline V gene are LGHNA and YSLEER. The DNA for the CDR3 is TGCGCCAGCAGCCAAGGACTCCTCTCCTACAATGAGCAGTTCTTC. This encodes CASSQGLLSYNEQFF.

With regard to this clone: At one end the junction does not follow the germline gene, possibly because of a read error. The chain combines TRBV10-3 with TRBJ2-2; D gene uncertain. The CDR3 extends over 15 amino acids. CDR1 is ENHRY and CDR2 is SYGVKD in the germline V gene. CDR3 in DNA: TGTGCCAGCAGTGCTGTGGCCCTGCAGACCGGGGAGCTGTTTTTT. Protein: CASSAVALQTGELFF.

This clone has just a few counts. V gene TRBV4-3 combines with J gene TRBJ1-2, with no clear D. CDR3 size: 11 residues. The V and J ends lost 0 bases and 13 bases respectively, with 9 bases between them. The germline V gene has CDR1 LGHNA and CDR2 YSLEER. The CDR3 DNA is TGCGCCAGCAGCCAAGACGCAGCTTGCACCTTC. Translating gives CASSQDAACTF.

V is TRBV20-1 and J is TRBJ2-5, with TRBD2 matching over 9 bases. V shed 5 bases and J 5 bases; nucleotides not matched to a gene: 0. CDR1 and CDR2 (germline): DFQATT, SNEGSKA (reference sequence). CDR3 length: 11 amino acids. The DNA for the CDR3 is TGCAGTGCTGCGGGAGGGGAGACCCAGTACTTC. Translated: CSAAGGETQYF.

The CDR3 reads CASSYLYAYEQYF. The CDR3, as DNA: TGTGCCAGCAGTTACCTCTACGCCTACGAGCAGTACTTC. The rearrangement uses TRBV6-5 and TRBJ2-7; D not resolved. This CDR3 contains 13 residues. V was trimmed by 2 bases and J by 2 bases, leaving 7 bases between them. CDR1 MNHEY and CDR2 SVGAGI come from the germline V gene.